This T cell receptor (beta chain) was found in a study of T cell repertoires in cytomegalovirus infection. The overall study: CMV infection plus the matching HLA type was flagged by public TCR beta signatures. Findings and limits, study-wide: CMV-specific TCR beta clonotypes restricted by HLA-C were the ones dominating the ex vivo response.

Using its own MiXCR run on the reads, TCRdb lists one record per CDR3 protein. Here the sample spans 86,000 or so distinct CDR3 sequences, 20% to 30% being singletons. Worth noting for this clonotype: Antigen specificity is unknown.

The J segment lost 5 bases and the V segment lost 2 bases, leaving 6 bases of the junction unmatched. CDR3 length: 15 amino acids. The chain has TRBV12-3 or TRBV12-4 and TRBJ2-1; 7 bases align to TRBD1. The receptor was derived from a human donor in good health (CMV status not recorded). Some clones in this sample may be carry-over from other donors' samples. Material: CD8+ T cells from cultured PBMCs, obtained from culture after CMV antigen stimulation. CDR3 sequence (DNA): TGTGCCAGCAGTTTAATATGGACAGGAGACAATGAGCAGTTCTTC. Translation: CASSLIWTGDNEQFF.